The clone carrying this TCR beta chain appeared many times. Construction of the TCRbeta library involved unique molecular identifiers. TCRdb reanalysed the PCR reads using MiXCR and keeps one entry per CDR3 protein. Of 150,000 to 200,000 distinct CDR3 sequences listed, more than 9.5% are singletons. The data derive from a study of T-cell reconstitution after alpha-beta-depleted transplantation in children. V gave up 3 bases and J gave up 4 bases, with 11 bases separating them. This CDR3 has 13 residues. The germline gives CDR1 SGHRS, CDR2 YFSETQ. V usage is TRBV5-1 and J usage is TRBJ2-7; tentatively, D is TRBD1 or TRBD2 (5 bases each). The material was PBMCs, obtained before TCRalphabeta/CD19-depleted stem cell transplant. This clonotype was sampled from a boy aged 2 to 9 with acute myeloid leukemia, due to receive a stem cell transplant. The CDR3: CASSWDGKYEQYV. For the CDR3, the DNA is TGCGCCAGCAGCTGGGACGGGAAGTACGAGCAGTACGTC.